Given below is one TCR beta chain in context. The data derive from a study of blood T cell repertoires in COVID-19. Study-level information: The samples span acute and convalescent COVID-19 from the United States, Italy and Spain. T cells, B-cell-depleted T cells, or PBMCs provided the cDNA or gDNA that served as material.

This CDR3 comprises 14 residues. Germline CDR1 and CDR2: KGHDR and SFDVKD. The V gene end was trimmed by 2 bases and the J gene end by 6 bases; junction bases not matched to a gene: 3. Method: immunoSEQ multiplex PCR; TCRdb's copy keeps in-frame clones and lacks some. This sample has fewer than 350,000 clones, with about 91% found just once. Recruits, aged roughly 18 to 95 years, lived in 25 or so US areas. Participants reported their clinical history, and cohort assignment relied on those reports. The chain recombines TRBV24-1 with TRBJ2-3; 8 bases are a match to TRBD1. This receptor was obtained from a woman aged 40 to 50 who had recovered from COVID-19. The sequencing input was PBMCs or T cells enriched from blood (not recorded which). CDR3 in amino acids: CATSDSRQGDTQYF. Written as DNA, the CDR3 is TGTGCCACCAGTGATTCTCGACAGGGGGATACGCAGTATTTT.